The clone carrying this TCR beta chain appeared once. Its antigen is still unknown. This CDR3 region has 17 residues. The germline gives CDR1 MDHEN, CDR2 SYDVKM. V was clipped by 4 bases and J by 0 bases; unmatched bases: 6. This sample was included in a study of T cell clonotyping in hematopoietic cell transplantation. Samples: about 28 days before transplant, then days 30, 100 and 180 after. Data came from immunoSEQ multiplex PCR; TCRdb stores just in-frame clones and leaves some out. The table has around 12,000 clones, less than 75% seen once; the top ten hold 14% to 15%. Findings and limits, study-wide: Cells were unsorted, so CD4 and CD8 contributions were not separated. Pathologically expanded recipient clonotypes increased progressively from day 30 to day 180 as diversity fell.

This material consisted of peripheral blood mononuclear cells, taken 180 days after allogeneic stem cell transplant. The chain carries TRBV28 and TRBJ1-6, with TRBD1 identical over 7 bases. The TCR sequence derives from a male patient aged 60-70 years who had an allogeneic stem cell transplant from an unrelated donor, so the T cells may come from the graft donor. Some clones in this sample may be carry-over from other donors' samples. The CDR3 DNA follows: TGTGCCAGCAGTTCCAGGACAGGTGACTCCTATAATTCACCCCTCCACTTT. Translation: CASSSRTGDSYNSPLHF.